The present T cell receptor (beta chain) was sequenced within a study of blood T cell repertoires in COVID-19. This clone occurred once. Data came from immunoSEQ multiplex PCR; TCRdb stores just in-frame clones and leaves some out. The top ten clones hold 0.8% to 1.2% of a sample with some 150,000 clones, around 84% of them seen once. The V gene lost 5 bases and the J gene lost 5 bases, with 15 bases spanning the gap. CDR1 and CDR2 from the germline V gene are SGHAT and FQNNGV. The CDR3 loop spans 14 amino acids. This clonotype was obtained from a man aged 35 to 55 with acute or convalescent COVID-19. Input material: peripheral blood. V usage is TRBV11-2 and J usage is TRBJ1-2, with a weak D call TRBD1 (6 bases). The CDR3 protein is CASSPGDGSYGYTF. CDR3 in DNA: TGTGCCAGCAGCCCAGGGGACGGATCTTATGGCTACACCTTC.